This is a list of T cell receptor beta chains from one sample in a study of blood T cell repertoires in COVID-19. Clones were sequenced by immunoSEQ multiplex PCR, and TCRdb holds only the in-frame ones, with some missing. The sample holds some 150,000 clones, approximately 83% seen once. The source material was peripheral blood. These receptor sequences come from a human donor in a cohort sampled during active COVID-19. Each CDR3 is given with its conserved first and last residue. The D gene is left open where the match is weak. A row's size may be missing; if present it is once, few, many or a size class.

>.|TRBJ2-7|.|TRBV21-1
TGTGCCAGCAGCAAAAGAGGACAGGGATACGAGCAGTACTTC
CASSKRGQGYEQYF
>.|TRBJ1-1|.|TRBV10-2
TGCGCCAGCAGTGGGCCAAGCCGGGTAGTTTATGAAGCTTTCTTT
CASSGPSRVVYEAFF
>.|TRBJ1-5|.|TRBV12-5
TGTGCTAGTGATGAGGGCAGTAAAGGCAATCAGCCCCAGCATTTT
CASDEGSKGNQPQHF
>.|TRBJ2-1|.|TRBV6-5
TGTGCCAGCAGTTACAAGTATAGCTCCTACAATGAGCAGTTCTTC
CASSYKYSSYNEQFF
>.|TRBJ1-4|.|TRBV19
TGTGCCAGTATGAACTCAGGATTAAATGAAAAACTGTTTTTT
CASMNSGLNEKLFF
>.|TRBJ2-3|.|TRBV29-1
TGCAGCGTTGGGAAGGGAGCAGATACGCAGTATTTT
CSVGKGADTQYF
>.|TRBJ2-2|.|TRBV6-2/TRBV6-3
TGTGCCAGCAGCGGCGGACATCTCTACACCGGGGAGCTGTTTTTT
CASSGGHLYTGELFF
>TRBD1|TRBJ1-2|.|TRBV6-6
TGTGCCAGCAGTCCGGGACAGGGTGGTGATGGGTATGGCTACACCTTC
CASSPGQGGDGYGYTF
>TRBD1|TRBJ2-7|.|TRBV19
TGTGCCAGTAGTGCCGGGACAGGTTTCTCCTACGAGCAGTACTTC
CASSAGTGFSYEQYF
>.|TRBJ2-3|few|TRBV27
TGTGCCAGCAGGCCCTGGGCAGCAGATACGCAGTATTTT
CASRPWAADTQYF
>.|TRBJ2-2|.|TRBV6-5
TGTGCCACCCATCTTTCCCCAGCGACCACCGGGGAGCTGTTTTTT
CATHLSPATTGELFF
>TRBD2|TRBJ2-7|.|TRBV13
TGTGCCAGCAGCTACGAGGGACTAACCTACGAGCAGTACTTC
CASSYEGLTYEQYF
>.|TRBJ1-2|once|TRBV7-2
TGTGCCAGCAGCTTAGAGGAGGGTGTCGCTTATGGCTACACCTTC
CASSLEEGVAYGYTF
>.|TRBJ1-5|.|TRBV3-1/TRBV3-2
TGTGCCAGCAGCCAAGGCGGCAATCAGCCCCAGCATTTT
CASSQGGNQPQHF
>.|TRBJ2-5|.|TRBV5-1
TGCGCCAGCGGCCCCAGGGGCGGAGAGACCCAGTACTTC
CASGPRGGETQYF
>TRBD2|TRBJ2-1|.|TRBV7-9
TGTGCCAGCAGCTATTTCGGACTAGCCCACAATGAGCAGTTCTTC
CASSYFGLAHNEQFF
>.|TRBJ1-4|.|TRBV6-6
TGTGCCAGCAGTGGACAGACGGGGAGCAAAGAAAAACTGTTTTTT
CASSGQTGSKEKLFF
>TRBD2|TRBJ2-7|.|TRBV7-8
TGTGCCAGCAGCTTAGCGGGGGGGGAGGGAGCCTACGAGCAGTACTTC
CASSLAGGEGAYEQYF
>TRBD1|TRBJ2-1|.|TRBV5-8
TGTGCCAGCAGCTTGTTTGGGGACAGACACAATGAGCAGTTCTTC
CASSLFGDRHNEQFF
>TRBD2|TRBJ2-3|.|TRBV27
TGTGCCAGCAGTTTTAGAGCGGGGGGCGTGACAGATACGCAGTATTTT
CASSFRAGGVTDTQYF
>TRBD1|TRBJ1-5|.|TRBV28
TGTGCCAGCAGTCCCGGGACAGGACGGGAACAGCCCCAGCATTTT
CASSPGTGREQPQHF
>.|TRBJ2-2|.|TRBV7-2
TGTGCCAGCAGCTTAATACGGGGGGCCACCGGGGAGCTGTTTTTT
CASSLIRGATGELFF
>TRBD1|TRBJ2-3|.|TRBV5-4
TGTGCCAGCACCAAAGGACAGGGTAGGACAGATACGCAGTATTTT
CASTKGQGRTDTQYF
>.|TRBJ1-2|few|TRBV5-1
TGCGCCAGCAGCTTCGACAGAAACTATGGCTACACCTTC
CASSFDRNYGYTF
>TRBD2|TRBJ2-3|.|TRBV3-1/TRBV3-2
TGTGCCAGCAGCCAAGATCTTGTTGCGGGGGACGTTAGCACAGATACGCAGTATTTT
CASSQDLVAGDVSTDTQYF
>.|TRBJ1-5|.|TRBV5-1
TGCGCCAGCAGCTTGGACGGGGGTGAAGGCAATCAGCCCCAGCATTTT
CASSLDGGEGNQPQHF
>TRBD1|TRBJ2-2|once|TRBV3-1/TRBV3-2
TGTGCCAGCAGCCAACGGGACAGATCATTAACCGGGGAGCTGTTTTTT
CASSQRDRSLTGELFF
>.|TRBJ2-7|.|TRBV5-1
TGCGCCAGCAGCGTTTTTGGGGGGTTAACGGGGAACGAGCAGTACTTC
CASSVFGGLTGNEQYF
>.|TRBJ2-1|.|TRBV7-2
TGTGCCAGCAGCGCTAACCCGGGGTACTATGAGCAGTTCTTC
CASSANPGYYEQFF
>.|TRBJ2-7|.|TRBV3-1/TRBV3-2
TGTGCCAGCAGGGCGGGGGCCCTGCACGAGCAGTACTTC
CASRAGALHEQYF
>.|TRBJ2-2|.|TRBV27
TGTGCCAGCAGTTCGACGGGGGTTCGTGGCGGGGAGCTGTTTTTT
CASSSTGVRGGELFF
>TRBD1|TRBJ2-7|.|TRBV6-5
TGTGCCAGCAGTTACGACAGGGGGTTCGAGCAGTACTTC
CASSYDRGFEQYF
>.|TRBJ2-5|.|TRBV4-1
TGCGCCAGCAGCCAAGATCAGGGTGTAACAGGCGAGACCCAGTACTTC
CASSQDQGVTGETQYF
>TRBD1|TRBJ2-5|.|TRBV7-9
TGTGCCAGCAGCGACAGGGGAAGAGAGACCCAGTACTTC
CASSDRGRETQYF
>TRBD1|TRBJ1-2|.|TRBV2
TGTGCCAGCAGTGGGGGGACAGGGGACTATGGCTACACCTTC
CASSGGTGDYGYTF
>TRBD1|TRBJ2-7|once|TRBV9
TGTGCCAGCAGCCCCCGACAGGGGTCCTACAGCGAGCAGTACTTC
CASSPRQGSYSEQYF
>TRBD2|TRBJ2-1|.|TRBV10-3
TGTGCCATCAGTAAATCACCGGTCGGGGGGGGAGACAACCAAGAGACCTACAATGAGCAGTTCTTC
CAISKSPVGGGDNQETYNEQFF
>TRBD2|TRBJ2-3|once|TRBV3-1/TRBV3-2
TGTGCCAGCAGCCAAGGGGGGGGTAGTGCGACAGATACGCAGTATTTT
CASSQGGGSATDTQYF
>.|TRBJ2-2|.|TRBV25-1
TGTGCCAGCAGTGAATACGGGGAATTCAGGGAGCTGTTTTTT
CASSEYGEFRELFF
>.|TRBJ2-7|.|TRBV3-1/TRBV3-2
TGTGCCAGCAGCCAAGATTGGAGGGAATGGGCCTACGAGCAGTACTTC
CASSQDWREWAYEQYF